The 7 T cell receptor beta chains below were found in one sample sequenced in a study of T cells after yellow fever vaccination. TCRdb redid the calling of the 5' RACE reads with MiXCR, one entry per CDR3 protein. Among more than 300,000 distinct CDR3 sequences listed, approximately 12% were seen once. The sequenced sample was CD4+ T cells sorted from PBMCs, obtained 45 days after the yellow fever booster vaccination. These receptors were taken from a man between 18 and 35 years old who received the YFV17D yellow fever vaccine.

This clonotype has ten or more counts. This chain connects TRBV7-9 to TRBJ1-4, with D possibly TRBD1 on 5 matching bases. Trimming cost V 5 bases and J 6 bases, with 16 bases left between them. The CDR3 is made up of 15 amino acids. CDR1 and CDR2 from the germline V gene are SEHNR and FQNEAQ (reference sequence). Here the CDR3 DNA reads TGTGCCAGCAGCCCAGACAGCGCCAGCCATGAAAAACTGTTTTTT. This gives the protein CASSPDSASHEKLFF.

This clonotype appeared a few times. V usage is TRBV5-1 and J usage is TRBJ1-6, with a weak D call TRBD1 (5 bases). The CDR3 contains 14 residues. Germline loops: CDR1 SGHRS, CDR2 YFSETQ. Trimming shortened V by 0 bases and J by 9 bases, and 10 bases separated the two germline ends. This chain's CDR3 is CASSLAQVSSPLHF. Here the CDR3 DNA reads TGCGCCAGCAGCTTGGCACAGGTGTCTTCACCCCTCCACTTT.

This clonotype was counted a few times. J is TRBJ2-7 and V is TRBV7-2; TRBD2 matches at 9 bases. The germline CDR1 and CDR2 sequences are SGHTA and FQGNSA. V shed 0 bases and J 0 bases; nucleotides not matched to a gene: 3. The CDR3 is made up of 16 amino acids. The CDR3, as DNA: TGTGCCAGCAGCTTAGCGCGGGGGGGGAGCTCCTACGAGCAGTACTTC. Protein: CASSLARGGSSYEQYF.

This clonotype has ten or more counts. J is TRBJ2-7 and V is TRBV7-2; D is perhaps TRBD1 (6 bases). Germline V gives CDR1 SGHTA, CDR2 FQGNSA. V lost 6 bases and J 6 bases, leaving 15 bases between the germline ends. The CDR3 totals 13 residues. The CDR3 DNA reads TGTGCCAGCAGAGGTACGACAGGATTCGAGCAGTACTTC. It encodes CASRGTTGFEQYF. Full variable domain (missing parts from reference TRBV7-2 and TRBJ2-7): GAGVSQSPSNKVTEKGKDVELRCDPISGHTALYWYRQSLGQGLEFLIYFQGNSAPDKSGLPSDRFSAERTGGSVSTLTIQRTQQEDSAVYLCASRGTTGFEQYFGPGTRLTVT.

This clonotype was detected a few times. The V gene is TRBV2, the J gene TRBJ2-7; TRBD2 agrees at 9 bases. V gave up 7 bases and J gave up 3 bases; unmatched junction bases: 7. Germline values: CDR1 SNHLY, CDR2 FYNNEI. The CDR3 extends over 14 amino acids. CDR3 sequence: CASKGTSLDYEQYV. In DNA, the CDR3 is TGTGCCAGCAAAGGGACTAGCTTAGACTACGAGCAGTACGTC.

This clonotype was picked up a small number of times. The chain carries TRBV25-1 and TRBJ1-2; D gene uncertain. The CDR3 runs to 14 residues. Deletions cut 4 bases from V and 3 bases from J, with 12 bases between. Germline loops: CDR1 MGHDK, CDR2 SYGVNS. The CDR3 is CASSGPLADYGYTF. In DNA form, the CDR3 reads TGTGCCAGCAGTGGACCCCTCGCTGACTATGGCTACACCTTC.

This clonotype was seen a few times. The rearrangement links TRBV28 to TRBJ1-5; D is perhaps TRBD1 (5 bases). The V end lost 3 bases, the J end lost 7 bases, and 13 bases lay between the germline ends. There are 14 residues in the CDR3. Germline lookup yields CDR1 MDHEN and CDR2 SYDVKM. CDR3 in DNA: TGTGCCAGCAGTTTGGGGGGTGATAGCCAGCCCCAGCATTTT. Translated, it gives CASSLGGDSQPQHF. The full variable domain, in which reference TRBV28 and TRBJ1-5 provide the parts outside the CDR3, is DVKVTQSSRYLVKRTGEKVFLECVQDMDHENMFWYRQDPGLGLRLIYFSYDVKMKEKGDIPEGYSVSREKKERFSLILESASTNQTSMYLCASSLGGDSQPQHFGDGTRLSIL.